This T cell receptor beta chain is drawn from a study of T cells after yellow fever vaccination. The V gene lost 3 bases and the J gene lost 3 bases, with 12 bases spanning the gap. CDR3 size: 15 residues. Germline lookup yields CDR1 SGHTA and CDR2 FQGNSA. Via MiXCR, TCRdb re-called the 5' RACE reads, giving one row per CDR3 protein. The repertoire holds about 300,000 distinct CDR3 sequences, with under 9% as singletons. This clonotype was detected a few times. The source is a man between 18 and 35 years old who received the YFV17D yellow fever vaccine. The sample was CD4+ T cells sorted from PBMCs, taken 5 days after the yellow fever booster vaccination. The chain recombines TRBV7-2 with TRBJ2-1, with D perhaps matching TRBD2 (6 bases). As DNA, the CDR3 is TGTGCCAGCAGCTTTGTTCGGGGGAACTACAATGAGCAGTTCTTC. Translation: CASSFVRGNYNEQFF.